This is a list of T cell receptor beta chains from one sample in a study. TCRdb redid the calling of the RT-PCR reads with MiXCR, one entry per CDR3 protein. The repertoire holds more than 600,000 distinct CDR3 sequences, with approximately 14% as singletons. The sample consisted of memory CD4+ T cells from blood. The receptors were gathered from a female donor in good health, serving as a healthy control. Both conserved end residues are part of each CDR3. Rows give clone size only sometimes, using once, few, many, or a class for an expanded clone.

>NA|TRBJ1-2|TRBV28
CASSKALQGAYGYTF
>NA|TRBJ1-2|TRBV6-2/TRBV6-3
CASSPPPGYTF
>NA|TRBJ1-4|TRBV29-1
CSALAGLGEKLFF
>few|TRBJ2-7|TRBV27
CASSRQGGLEQYF
>NA|TRBJ1-2|TRBV20-1
CSRRTGDNYGYTF
>many|TRBJ2-2|TRBV29-1
CSGGTSGSAGELFF
>many|TRBJ2-3|TRBV9
CASSVARKNTQYF
>many|TRBJ1-5|TRBV7-8
CASSLGSRVGQPQHF
>NA|TRBJ1-4|TRBV30
CAWSADRTGVGKLFF
>many|TRBJ2-7|TRBV4-3
CASSQVLPGTGSYEQYF
>NA|TRBJ2-4|TRBV27
CASSYDTKNIQYF
>NA|TRBJ1-5|TRBV28
CASSFGGWGNQPQHF
>many|TRBJ2-2|TRBV5-6
CASSLFWTKNTGELFF
>few|TRBJ1-2|TRBV6-6
CASSSRGPMDGYTF
>NA|TRBJ1-4|TRBV12-3/TRBV12-4
CASTTKGFGEKLFF
>NA|TRBJ1-1|TRBV7-9
CASSLGTVNEAFF
>NA|TRBJ1-1|TRBV20-1
CSARDQLNTEAFF
>few|TRBJ2-3|TRBV9
CASSAQGGVPDTQYF
>NA|TRBJ2-1|TRBV7-3
CASSPQGNFYNEQFF
>NA|TRBJ2-7|TRBV21-1
CASSNRDRKGYEQYF
>many|TRBJ2-5|TRBV4-2
CASSQPGLVGETQYF
>many|TRBJ2-3|TRBV15
CATSRAYGPEDTQYF
>NA|TRBJ1-4|TRBV5-1
CASSLIGGSNEKLFF
>few|TRBJ2-1|TRBV5-6
CASSRSRGEQFF
>many|TRBJ1-2|TRBV12-3/TRBV12-4
CASSLLVQTNYGYTF
>few|TRBJ1-5|TRBV12-3/TRBV12-4
CASSRSGGQGNNQPQHF
>many|TRBJ2-2|TRBV5-1
CASSAALGASGGGELFF
>many|TRBJ1-2|TRBV5-1
CASSLRPYGYTF
>few|TRBJ2-4|TRBV25-1
CASRVGDRRQYF
>many|TRBJ2-1|TRBV7-2
CASSFNRGRDEQFF
>many|TRBJ1-1|TRBV29-1
CSVDAQGARWINTEAFF
>many|TRBJ1-1|TRBV5-1
CASSEGAGTEAFF
>few|TRBJ2-6|TRBV4-2
CASSQDKTGAAGANVLTF
>NA|TRBJ2-1|TRBV7-2
CASSSFTRDEQFF
>few|TRBJ2-1|TRBV7-2
CASSLTGLAGPHSSYNEQFF
>NA|TRBJ2-1|TRBV20-1
CSARGQFNEQFF
>many|TRBJ2-7|TRBV6-1
CASSRGRDRGSYEQYF
>few|TRBJ1-1|TRBV6-6
CASSSGQFGAFF
>few|TRBJ2-2|TRBV7-3
CASSFREGTGELFF
>NA|TRBJ1-1|TRBV20-1
CSARQFGSGTEAFF
>many|TRBJ2-2|TRBV7-8
CASSSLVVPEGGELFF
>NA|TRBJ2-1|TRBV15
CATSGFTRASDEQFF